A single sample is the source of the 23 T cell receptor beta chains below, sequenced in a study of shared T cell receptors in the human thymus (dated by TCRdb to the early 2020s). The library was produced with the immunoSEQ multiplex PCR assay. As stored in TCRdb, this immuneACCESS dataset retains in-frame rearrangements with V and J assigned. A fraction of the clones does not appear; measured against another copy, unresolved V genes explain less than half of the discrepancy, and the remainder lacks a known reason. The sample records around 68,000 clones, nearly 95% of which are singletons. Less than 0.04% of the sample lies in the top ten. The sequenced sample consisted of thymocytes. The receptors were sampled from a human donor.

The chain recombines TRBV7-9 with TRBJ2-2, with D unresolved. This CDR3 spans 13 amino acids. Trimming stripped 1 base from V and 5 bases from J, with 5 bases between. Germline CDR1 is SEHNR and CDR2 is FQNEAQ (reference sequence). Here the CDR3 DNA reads TGTGCCAGCAGCTTAGTTTCAACCGGGGAGCTGTTTTTT. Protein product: CASSLVSTGELFF.

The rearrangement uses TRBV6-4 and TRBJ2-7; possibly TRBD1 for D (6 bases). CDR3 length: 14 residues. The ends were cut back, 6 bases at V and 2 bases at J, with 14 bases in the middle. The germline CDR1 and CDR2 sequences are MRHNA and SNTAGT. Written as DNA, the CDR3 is TGTGCCAGCAGGACCAACAGGGTCCCCTACGAGCAGTACTTC. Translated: CASRTNRVPYEQYF.

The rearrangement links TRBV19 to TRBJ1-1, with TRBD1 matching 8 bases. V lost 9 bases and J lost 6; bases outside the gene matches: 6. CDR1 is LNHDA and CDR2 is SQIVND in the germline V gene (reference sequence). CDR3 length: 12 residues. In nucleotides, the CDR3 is TGTGCCAGCCGACAGGGGAGCGCTGAAGCTTTCTTT. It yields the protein CASRQGSAEAFF.

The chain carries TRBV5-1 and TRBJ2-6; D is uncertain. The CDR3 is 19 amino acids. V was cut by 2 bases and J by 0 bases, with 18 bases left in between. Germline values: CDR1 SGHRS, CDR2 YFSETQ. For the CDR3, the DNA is TGCGCCAGCAGCTTACTAAACCCCCACGCATACTCTGGGGCCAACGTCCTGACTTTC. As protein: CASSLLNPHAYSGANVLTF.

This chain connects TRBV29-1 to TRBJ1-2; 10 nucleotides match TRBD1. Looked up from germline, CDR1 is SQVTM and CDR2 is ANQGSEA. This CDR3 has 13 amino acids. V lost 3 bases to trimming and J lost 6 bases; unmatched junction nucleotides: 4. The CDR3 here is CSVEGQGIHGYTF. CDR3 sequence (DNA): TGCAGCGTTGAGGGACAGGGGATCCATGGCTACACCTTC.

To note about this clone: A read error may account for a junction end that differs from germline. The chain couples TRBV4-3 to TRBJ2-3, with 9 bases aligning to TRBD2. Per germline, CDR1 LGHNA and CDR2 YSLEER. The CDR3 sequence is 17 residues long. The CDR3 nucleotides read TGCGCCAGCAGCCAAGAGGGCCTAGCGGGGACGACAGGTACGCAGTATTTT. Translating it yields CASSQEGLAGTTGTQYF.

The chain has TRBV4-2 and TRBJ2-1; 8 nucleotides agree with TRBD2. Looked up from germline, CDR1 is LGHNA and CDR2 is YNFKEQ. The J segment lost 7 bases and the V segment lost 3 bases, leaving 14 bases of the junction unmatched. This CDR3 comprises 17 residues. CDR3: CASSQPLAETPGNEQFF. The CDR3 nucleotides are TGTGCCAGCAGCCAGCCACTAGCGGAGACTCCGGGTAATGAGCAGTTCTTC.

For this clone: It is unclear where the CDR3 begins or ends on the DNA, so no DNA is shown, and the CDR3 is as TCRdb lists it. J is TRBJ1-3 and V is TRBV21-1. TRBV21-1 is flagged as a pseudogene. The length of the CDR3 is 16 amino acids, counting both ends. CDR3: CASSGRRTVGVGTIYF.

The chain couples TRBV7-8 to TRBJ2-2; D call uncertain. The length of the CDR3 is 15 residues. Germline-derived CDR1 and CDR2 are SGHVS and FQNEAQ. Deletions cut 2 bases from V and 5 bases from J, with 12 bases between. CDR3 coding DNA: TGTGCCAGCAGCTTAAGACAAAAGGGAACCGGGGAGCTGTTTTTT. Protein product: CASSLRQKGTGELFF.

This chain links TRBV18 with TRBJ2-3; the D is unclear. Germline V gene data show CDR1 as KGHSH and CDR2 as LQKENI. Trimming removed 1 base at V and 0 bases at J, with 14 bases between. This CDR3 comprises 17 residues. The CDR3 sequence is CASSPRLQLNSTDTQYF. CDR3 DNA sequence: TGTGCCAGCTCACCACGACTTCAACTAAATAGCACAGATACGCAGTATTTT.

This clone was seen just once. DNA for the CDR3: TGTGCCAGCCGCCCATCTAAGGGGGCTTCTTCGGCTTTCTTT. It yields the protein CASRPSKGASSAFF. V gene TRBV5-4 combines with J gene TRBJ1-1, with 7 bases matching TRBD1. This CDR3 contains 14 residues. From germline, CDR1 is SGHNT and CDR2 YYREEE (reference sequence). Losses at the gene ends were 7 bases for V and 11 bases for J; bases not matched to a gene: 17.

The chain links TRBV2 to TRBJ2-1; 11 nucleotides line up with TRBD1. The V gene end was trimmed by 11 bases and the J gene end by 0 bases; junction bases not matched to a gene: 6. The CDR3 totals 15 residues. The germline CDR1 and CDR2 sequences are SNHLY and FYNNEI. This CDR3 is CAGAGQGGSYNEQFF. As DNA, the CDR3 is TGTGCCGGGGCGGGACAGGGGGGCTCCTACAATGAGCAGTTCTTC.

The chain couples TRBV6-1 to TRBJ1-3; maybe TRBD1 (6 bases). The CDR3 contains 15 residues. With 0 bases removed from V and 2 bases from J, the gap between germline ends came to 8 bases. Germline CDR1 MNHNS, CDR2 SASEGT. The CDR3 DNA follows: TGTGCCAGCAGTGAAGCGGGGACAACTGGAAACACCATATATTTT. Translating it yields CASSEAGTTGNTIYF.

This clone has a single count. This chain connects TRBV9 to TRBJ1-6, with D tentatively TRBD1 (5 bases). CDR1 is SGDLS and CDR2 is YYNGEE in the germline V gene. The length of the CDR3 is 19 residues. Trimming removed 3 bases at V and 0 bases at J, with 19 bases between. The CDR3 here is CASSALGGDQASYNSPLHF. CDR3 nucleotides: TGTGCCAGCAGCGCCCTAGGAGGGGACCAAGCCTCCTATAATTCACCCCTCCACTTT.

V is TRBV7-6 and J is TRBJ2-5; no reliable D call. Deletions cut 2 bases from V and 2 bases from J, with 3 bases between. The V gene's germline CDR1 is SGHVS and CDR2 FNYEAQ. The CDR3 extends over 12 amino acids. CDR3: CASSLQQETQYF. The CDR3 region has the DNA TGTGCCAGCAGCTTACAACAAGAGACCCAGTACTTC.

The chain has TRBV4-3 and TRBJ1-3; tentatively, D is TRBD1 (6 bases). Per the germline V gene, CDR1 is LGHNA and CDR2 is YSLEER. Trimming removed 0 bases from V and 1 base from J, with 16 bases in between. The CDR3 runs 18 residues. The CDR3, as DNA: TGCGCCAGCAGCCAAGACCTCTCAACAGGGTTTTCTGGAAACACCATATATTTT. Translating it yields CASSQDLSTGFSGNTIYF.

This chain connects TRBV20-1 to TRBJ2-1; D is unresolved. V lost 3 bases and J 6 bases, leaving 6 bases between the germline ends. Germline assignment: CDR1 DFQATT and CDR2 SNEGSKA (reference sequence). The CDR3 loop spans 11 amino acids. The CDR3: CSASSGNEQFF. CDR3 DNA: TGCAGTGCTAGCTCTGGCAATGAGCAGTTCTTC.

CDR3 loop: CASSLQGTPNTFGQETQYF. The CDR3 nucleotides read TGTGCCAGCAGCTTACAGGGTACACCCAACACGTTCGGCCAAGAGACCCAGTACTTC. V and J are TRBV7-2 and TRBJ2-5; weak D call: TRBD1 (5 bases). The germline CDR1 and CDR2 sequences are SGHTA and FQGNSA. The ends were cut back, 2 bases at V and 1 base at J, with 23 bases in the middle. The CDR3 runs to 19 residues.

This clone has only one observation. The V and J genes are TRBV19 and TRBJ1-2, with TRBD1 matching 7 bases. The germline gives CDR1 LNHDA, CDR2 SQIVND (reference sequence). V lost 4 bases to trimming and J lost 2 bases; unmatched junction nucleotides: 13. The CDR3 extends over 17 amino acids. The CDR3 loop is CASSNPMKGAVNYGYTF. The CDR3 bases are TGTGCCAGTAGTAACCCGATGAAGGGGGCGGTCAACTATGGCTACACCTTC. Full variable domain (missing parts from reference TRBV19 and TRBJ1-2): DGGITQSPKYLFRKEGQNVTLSCEQNLNHDAMYWYRQDPGQGLRLIYYSQIVNDFQKGDIAEGYSVSREKKESFPLTVTSAQKNPTAFYLCASSNPMKGAVNYGYTFGSGTRLTVV.

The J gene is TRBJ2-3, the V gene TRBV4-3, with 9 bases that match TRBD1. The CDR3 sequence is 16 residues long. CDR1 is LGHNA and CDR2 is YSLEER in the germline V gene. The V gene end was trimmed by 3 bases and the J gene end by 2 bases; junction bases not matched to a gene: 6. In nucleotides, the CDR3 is TGCGCCAGCAGCCAGAAACAGGGGGCTACCACAGATACGCAGTATTTT. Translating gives CASSQKQGATTDTQYF.

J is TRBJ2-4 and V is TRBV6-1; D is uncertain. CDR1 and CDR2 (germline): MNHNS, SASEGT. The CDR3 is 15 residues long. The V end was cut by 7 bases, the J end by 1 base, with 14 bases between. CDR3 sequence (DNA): TGTGCCAGCACCCCAAACCGGTTTGCCAAAAACATTCAGTACTTC. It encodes CASTPNRFAKNIQYF.

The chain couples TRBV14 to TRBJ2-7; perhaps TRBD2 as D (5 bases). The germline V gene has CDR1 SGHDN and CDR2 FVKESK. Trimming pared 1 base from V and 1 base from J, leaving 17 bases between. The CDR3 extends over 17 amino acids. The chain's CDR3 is CASSQGRLRYGSYEQYF. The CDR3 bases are TGTGCCAGCAGCCAAGGGAGGCTCAGGTATGGATCCTACGAGCAGTACTTC.

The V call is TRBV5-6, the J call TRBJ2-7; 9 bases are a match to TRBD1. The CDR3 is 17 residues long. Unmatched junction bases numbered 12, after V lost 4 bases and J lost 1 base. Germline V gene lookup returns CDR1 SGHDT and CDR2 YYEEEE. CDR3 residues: CASSPTRWTGASYEQYF. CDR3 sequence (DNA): TGTGCCAGCAGCCCAACCCGATGGACAGGGGCTTCCTACGAGCAGTACTTC.